Described below is a single T cell receptor beta chain sequence and its context. Its matching antigen is unknown. In the PCR, 60 Vbeta and 13 Jbeta primers were used. The protocol was immunoSEQ multiplex PCR, while the TCRdb copy is restricted to in-frame clones and leaves out a portion. The repertoire has hundreds of thousands of clones, roughly 89% of them found once; the top ten carry about 1%. The sample comes from a study of cytomegalovirus exposure and HLA in healthy donors. General observations from the study: A later examination showed that TCR association rates differed by HLA locus, with DRB1 most and HLA-C fewest.

J gave up 7 bases and V 0 bases, and 2 bases lay outside the gene matches. This CDR3 is built from 16 residues. Germline-derived CDR1 and CDR2 are SGDLS and YYNGEE. The V call is TRBV9, the J call TRBJ2-1, with 15 positions matching TRBD2. This TCR came from a woman under 30 in good health and CMV-seronegative. Source material: PBMCs. The CDR3: CASSVVGTSGRNEQFF. CDR3 coding DNA: TGTGCCAGCAGCGTAGTTGGGACTAGCGGGAGGAATGAGCAGTTCTTC.